A selection of T cell receptor beta chains follows, all from one sample in a study of T cell responses to AZD1222 COVID-19 vaccine. Sequencing was performed with immunoSEQ multiplex PCR; in TCRdb, only in-frame clones are kept and a portion is missing. Altogether about 130,000 clones are present, 80% to 95% being singletons, with the ten largest covering approximately 3.3%. Sequences were derived from peripheral blood, sampled on day 0 of AZD1222 vaccination. The receptors originated from an adult in good health. Both conserved end residues are part of each CDR3. Fields, in order: V gene, D gene, clone size, J gene, CDR3 protein, CDR3 DNA. A D gene is named only where the DNA matches it firmly. Clone size is given for some rows only: seen once, a few or many times, or a class if the clone is expanded.

V gene: TRBV19
D gene: -
clone size: medium-sized
J gene: TRBJ1-5
CDR3 protein: CASSNQPQHF
CDR3 DNA: TGTGCCAGTTCCAATCAGCCCCAGCATTTT

V gene: TRBV15
D gene: TRBD2
clone size: -
J gene: TRBJ2-1
CDR3 protein: CATSGRLAGGVEQFF
CDR3 DNA: TGTGCCACCAGCGGGAGACTAGCGGGGGGCGTTGAGCAGTTCTTC

V gene: TRBV28
D gene: TRBD1
clone size: once
J gene: TRBJ1-4
CDR3 protein: CAYSRDREGEKLFF
CDR3 DNA: TGTGCCTACTCACGGGACAGGGAGGGGGAAAAACTGTTTTTT

V gene: TRBV2
D gene: -
clone size: -
J gene: TRBJ1-5
CDR3 protein: CASARTPNQPQHF
CDR3 DNA: TGTGCCAGCGCTCGGACACCAAATCAGCCCCAGCATTTT

V gene: TRBV19
D gene: TRBD1
clone size: -
J gene: TRBJ2-7
CDR3 protein: CASSIIDRVYF
CDR3 DNA: TGTGCCAGTAGTATCATCGACAGGGTCTACTTC

V gene: TRBV7-2
D gene: TRBD2
clone size: -
J gene: TRBJ2-1
CDR3 protein: CASSPRTSGSYEQFF
CDR3 DNA: TGTGCCAGCAGCCCAAGGACTAGCGGGAGCTATGAGCAGTTCTTC

V gene: TRBV11-3
D gene: -
clone size: -
J gene: TRBJ2-1
CDR3 protein: CASSFGLGDEQFF
CDR3 DNA: TGTGCCAGCAGCTTTGGGTTGGGAGATGAGCAGTTCTTC

V gene: TRBV4-1
D gene: -
clone size: -
J gene: TRBJ1-1
CDR3 protein: CASSQGRNRLNTEAFF
CDR3 DNA: TGCGCCAGCAGCCAAGGGCGGAACAGGTTGAACACTGAAGCTTTCTTT

V gene: TRBV6-2/TRBV6-3
D gene: TRBD1
clone size: -
J gene: TRBJ1-2
CDR3 protein: CASSPGTANYGYTF
CDR3 DNA: TGTGCCAGCAGCCCCGGGACAGCTAACTATGGCTACACCTTC

V gene: TRBV5-4
D gene: -
clone size: -
J gene: TRBJ2-1
CDR3 protein: CASSSKLGPYNEQFF
CDR3 DNA: TGTGCCAGCAGCTCCAAACTAGGCCCCTACAATGAGCAGTTCTTC

V gene: TRBV13
D gene: -
clone size: few
J gene: TRBJ1-2
CDR3 protein: CASSVGLGSTNYGYTF
CDR3 DNA: TGTGCCAGCAGCGTAGGGTTGGGCAGTACTAACTATGGCTACACCTTC

V gene: TRBV27
D gene: TRBD1
clone size: -
J gene: TRBJ1-1
CDR3 protein: CASSWTGVTEAFF
CDR3 DNA: TGTGCCAGCAGTTGGACAGGGGTCACTGAAGCTTTCTTT

V gene: TRBV7-9
D gene: -
clone size: -
J gene: TRBJ1-2
CDR3 protein: CASSQRSDPSYGYTF
CDR3 DNA: TGTGCCAGCAGTCAACGCTCAGATCCCTCCTATGGCTACACCTTC

V gene: TRBV6-5
D gene: TRBD1
clone size: -
J gene: TRBJ2-7
CDR3 protein: CASSPWGQGVYEQYF
CDR3 DNA: TGTGCCAGCAGCCCCTGGGGACAGGGGGTTTACGAGCAGTACTTC

V gene: TRBV27
D gene: -
clone size: -
J gene: TRBJ1-5
CDR3 protein: CASSLGPNQPQHF
CDR3 DNA: TGTGCCAGCAGTCTCGGACCAAATCAGCCCCAGCATTTT

V gene: TRBV27
D gene: -
clone size: -
J gene: TRBJ1-4
CDR3 protein: CASSLSVAGTVEKLFF
CDR3 DNA: TGTGCCAGCAGTTTATCTGTCGCCGGGACGGTTGAAAAACTGTTTTTT